The sequence of this T cell receptor beta chain was determined in a study of identical twins. One entry per CDR3 protein, called by TCRdb with MiXCR from the 5' RACE reads. The sample records about 660,000 distinct CDR3 sequences, 8.6% being singletons. V shed 0 bases, J shed 4 bases, and the junction held 9 bases outside the gene matches. In germline, CDR1 is SGHDN, CDR2 FVKESK. The CDR3 spans 17 residues. The sample was also linked to a second study, of yellow fever vaccine responses in identical twins.

This TCR derives from a woman under 30 in good health. Specimen: PBMCs. V gene TRBV14 combines with J gene TRBJ2-3, with 8 bases fitting TRBD2. The CDR3 sequence: CASSQDLTGGMADTQYF. Here the CDR3 DNA reads TGTGCCAGCAGCCAAGATCTGACGGGAGGGATGGCAGATACGCAGTATTTT.